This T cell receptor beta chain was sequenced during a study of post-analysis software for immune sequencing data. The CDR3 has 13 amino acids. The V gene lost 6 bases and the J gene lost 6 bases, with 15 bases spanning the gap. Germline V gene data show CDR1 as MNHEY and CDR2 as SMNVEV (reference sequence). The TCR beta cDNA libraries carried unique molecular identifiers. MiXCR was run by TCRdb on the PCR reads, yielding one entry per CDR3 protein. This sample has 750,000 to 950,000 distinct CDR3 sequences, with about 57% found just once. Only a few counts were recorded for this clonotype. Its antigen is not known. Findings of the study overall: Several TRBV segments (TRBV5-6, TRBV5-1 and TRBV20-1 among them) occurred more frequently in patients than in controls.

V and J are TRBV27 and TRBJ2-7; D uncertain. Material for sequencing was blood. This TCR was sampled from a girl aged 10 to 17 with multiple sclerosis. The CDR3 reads CASSAHPLSEQYF. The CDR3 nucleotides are TGTGCCAGCAGCGCCCACCCTTTATCCGAGCAGTACTTC.